The 2 T cell receptor beta chains below were found in one sample sequenced in a study of OX40 agonist ivuxolimab in advanced cancers. Method: immunoSEQ multiplex PCR; TCRdb's copy keeps in-frame clones and lacks some. Among about 68,000 clones listed, nearly 85% were seen once. This specimen was CD4+ or CD8+ T cells sorted from blood, taken in a trial of the OX40 agonist ivuxolimab. These receptors were obtained from an adult with an advanced solid tumor such as melanoma, head and neck, liver or kidney cancer.

This clone was seen more than once but under ten times. The CDR3 DNA reads as TGTGCCTGGTCCCGGGGGCAGGCGAACACTGAAGCTTTCTTT. Its protein is CAWSRGQANTEAFF. The V gene is TRBV30, the J gene TRBJ1-1; D is perhaps TRBD1 (6 bases). Germline lookup yields CDR1 GTSNPN and CDR2 SVGIG (reference sequence). V dropped 5 bases and J dropped 1 base, with 14 bases sitting between them. This CDR3 spans 14 amino acids.

The rearrangement joins TRBV19 to TRBJ1-5; 10 bases align to TRBD1. There are 18 residues in the CDR3. J was trimmed by 0 bases and V by 5 bases; bases with no gene match: 10. CDR1 is LNHDA, CDR2 SQIVND, per germline (reference sequence). The CDR3 protein is CASSAATGGFYSNQPQHF. CDR3 DNA sequence: TGTGCCAGTAGTGCCGCGACAGGGGGCTTCTATAGCAATCAGCCCCAGCATTTT.